This TCR beta chain comes out of a study of tissue T cells after allogeneic stem cell transplantation. Points from the study as a whole: Anatomically similar tissues had similar TCR repertoires within each patient. Motif-based clustering found tissue-specific repertoire signatures shared across patients, though few clones were shared. Blood and spleen captured only part of the tissue TCR repertoire.

Worth noting for this clone: Its cognate antigen is unknown. Gene names are mouse gene names.

TCRbeta CDR3 was sequenced at survey depth with template counts. Produced via immunoSEQ multiplex PCR; TCRdb's table is partial and in-frame only. The sample holds about 21,000 clones, around 70% seen once. The sequenced sample was blood. The TCR sequence derives from a female BALB/c mouse in good health. Mice of this strain are of MHC haplotype H2-d.

CDR3 residues: CASSLGQQDTQYF. CDR3 DNA (partial): TGTGCCAGCAGCTTAGGACAACAAGACACCCAGTAC. J is TRBJ2-5 and V is TRBV24, with D tentatively TRBD1 (5 bases). The read stops 1 residue short of the end of the CDR3; the missing end is completed from the germline J gene. Germline V gene lookup returns CDR1 KGHTA and CDR2 FRNEEI. The CDR3 totals 13 residues. The V gene lost 6 bases and the J gene lost 3 bases, with 10 bases spanning the gap.